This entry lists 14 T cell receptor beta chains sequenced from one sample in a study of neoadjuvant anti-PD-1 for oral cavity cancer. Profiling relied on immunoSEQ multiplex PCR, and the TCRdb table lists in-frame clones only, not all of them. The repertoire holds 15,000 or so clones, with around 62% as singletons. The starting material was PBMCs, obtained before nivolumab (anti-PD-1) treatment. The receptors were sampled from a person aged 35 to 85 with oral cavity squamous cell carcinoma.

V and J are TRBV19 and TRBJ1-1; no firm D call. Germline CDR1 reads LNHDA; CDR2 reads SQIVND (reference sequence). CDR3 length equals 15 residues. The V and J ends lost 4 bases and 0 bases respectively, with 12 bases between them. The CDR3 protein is CASSSLTNLNTEAFF. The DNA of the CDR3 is TGTGCCAGTAGTAGCCTGACTAATCTGAACACTGAAGCTTTCTTT.

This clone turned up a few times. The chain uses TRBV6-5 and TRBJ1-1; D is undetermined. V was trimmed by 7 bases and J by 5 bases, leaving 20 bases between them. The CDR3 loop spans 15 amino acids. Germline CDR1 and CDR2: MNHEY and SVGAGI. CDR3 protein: CASKVTSVAGTEAFF. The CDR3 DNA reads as TGTGCCAGCAAAGTTACATCCGTGGCGGGGACTGAAGCTTTCTTT.

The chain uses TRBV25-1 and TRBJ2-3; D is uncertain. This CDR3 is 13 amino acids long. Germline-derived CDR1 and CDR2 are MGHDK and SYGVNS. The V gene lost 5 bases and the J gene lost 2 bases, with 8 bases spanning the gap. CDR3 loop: CASSSTNTDTQYF. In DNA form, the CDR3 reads TGTGCCAGCAGTTCCACCAACACAGATACGCAGTATTTT.

The CDR3 region has the DNA TGTGCCAGCAGCGACAGGAGGAGCTCCTACAATGAGCAGTTCTTC. It specifies CASSDRRSSYNEQFF. The chain links TRBV11-2 to TRBJ2-1, with D tentatively TRBD1 (6 bases). Germline lookup yields CDR1 SGHAT and CDR2 FQNNGV. V was pared by 5 bases and J by 0 bases, with 11 bases between. This CDR3 contains 15 residues.

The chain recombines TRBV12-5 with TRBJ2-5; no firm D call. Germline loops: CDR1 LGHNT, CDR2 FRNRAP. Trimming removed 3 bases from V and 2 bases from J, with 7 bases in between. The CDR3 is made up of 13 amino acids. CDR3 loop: CASGFGGQETQYF. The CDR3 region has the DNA TGTGCTAGTGGTTTCGGCGGACAAGAGACCCAGTACTTC.

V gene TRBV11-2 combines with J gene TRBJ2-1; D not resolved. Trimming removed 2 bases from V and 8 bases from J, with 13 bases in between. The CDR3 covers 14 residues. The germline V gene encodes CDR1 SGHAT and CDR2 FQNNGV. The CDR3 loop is CASSLKITAHEQFF. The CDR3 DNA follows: TGTGCCAGCAGCTTAAAAATCACAGCCCATGAGCAGTTCTTC.

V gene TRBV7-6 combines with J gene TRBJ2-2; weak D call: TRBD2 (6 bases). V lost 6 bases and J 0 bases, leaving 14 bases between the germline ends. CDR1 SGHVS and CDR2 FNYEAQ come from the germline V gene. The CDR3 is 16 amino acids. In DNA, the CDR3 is TGTGCCAGCAGTCCATACGGGACTGCGAACACCGGGGAGCTGTTTTTT. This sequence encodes CASSPYGTANTGELFF.

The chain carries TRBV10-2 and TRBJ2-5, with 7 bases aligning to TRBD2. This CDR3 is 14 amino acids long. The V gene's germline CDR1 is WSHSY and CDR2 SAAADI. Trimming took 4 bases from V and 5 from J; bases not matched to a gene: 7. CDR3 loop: CASSAGGGTETQYF. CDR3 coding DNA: TGCGCCAGCAGTGCGGGGGGTGGGACGGAGACCCAGTACTTC.

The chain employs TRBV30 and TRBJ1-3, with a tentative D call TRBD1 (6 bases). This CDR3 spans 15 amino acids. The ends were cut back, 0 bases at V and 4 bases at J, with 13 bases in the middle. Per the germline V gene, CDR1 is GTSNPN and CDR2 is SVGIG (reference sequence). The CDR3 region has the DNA TGTGCCTGGAGTGTACAAACAGGGCACGGAAACACCATATATTTT. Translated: CAWSVQTGHGNTIYF. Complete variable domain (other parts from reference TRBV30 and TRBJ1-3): SQTIHQWPATLVQPVGSPLSLECTVEGTSNPNLYWYRQAAGRGLQLLFYSVGIGQISSEVPQNLSASRPQDRQFILSSKKLLLSDSGFYLCAWSVQTGHGNTIYFGEGSWLTVV.

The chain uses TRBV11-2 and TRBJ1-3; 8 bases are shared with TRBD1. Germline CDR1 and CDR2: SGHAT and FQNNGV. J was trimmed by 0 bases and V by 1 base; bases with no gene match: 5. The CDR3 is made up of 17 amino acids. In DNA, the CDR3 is TGTGCCAGCAGCTTAGGCAGGGGGCCTCCCTCTGGAAACACCATATATTTT. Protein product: CASSLGRGPPSGNTIYF.

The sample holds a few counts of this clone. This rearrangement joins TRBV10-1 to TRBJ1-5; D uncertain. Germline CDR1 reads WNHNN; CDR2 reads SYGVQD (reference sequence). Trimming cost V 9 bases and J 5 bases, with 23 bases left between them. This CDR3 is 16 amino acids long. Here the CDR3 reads CARVGGRTPAYQPQHF. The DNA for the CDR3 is TGCGCCAGGGTTGGAGGACGGACTCCCGCGTATCAGCCCCAGCATTTT.

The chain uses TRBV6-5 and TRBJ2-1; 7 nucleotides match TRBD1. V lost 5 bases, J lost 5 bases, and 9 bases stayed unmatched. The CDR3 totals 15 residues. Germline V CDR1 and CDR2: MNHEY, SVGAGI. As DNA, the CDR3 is TGTGCCAGCAGTAGGGACAGTCAATCTAACAATGAGCAGTTCTTC. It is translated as CASSRDSQSNNEQFF.

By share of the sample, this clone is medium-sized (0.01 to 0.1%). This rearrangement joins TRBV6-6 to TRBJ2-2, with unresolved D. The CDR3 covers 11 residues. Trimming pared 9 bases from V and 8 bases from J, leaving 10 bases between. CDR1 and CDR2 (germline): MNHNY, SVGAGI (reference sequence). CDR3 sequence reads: CASYAVGELFF. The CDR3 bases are TGTGCCAGTTACGCCGTTGGGGAGCTGTTTTTT.

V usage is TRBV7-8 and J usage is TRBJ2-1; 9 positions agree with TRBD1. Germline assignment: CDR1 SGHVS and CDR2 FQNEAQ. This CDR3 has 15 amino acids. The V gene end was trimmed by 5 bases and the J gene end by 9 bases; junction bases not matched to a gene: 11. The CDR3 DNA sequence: TGTGCCAGCAGCACATGGACAGGGGCCAGGGGTGAGCAGTTCTTC. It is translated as CASSTWTGARGEQFF.